These T cell receptor beta chains were read from a single sample in a study of OX40 agonist ivuxolimab in advanced cancers. Sequenced by immunoSEQ multiplex PCR; TCRdb stores in-frame clones only, minus some. The table lists 50,000 to 65,000 clones, roughly 85% of them singletons, with about 5% in the top ten. The sample was CD4+ or CD8+ T cells sorted from blood, taken in a trial of the OX40 agonist ivuxolimab. These receptor sequences come from an adult with an advanced solid tumor such as melanoma, head and neck, liver or kidney cancer. The CDR3 runs from the conserved cysteine through the conserved F or W. Each record gives: J gene, D gene, V gene, clone size, CDR3 DNA, CDR3 protein. D genes are given only for firm matches. Clone size appears in some rows only: once, few, many, or a class for an expanded clone.

>TRBJ1-2|-|TRBV7-2|once
TGTGCCAGCAGCTCCAATTCTGTAGGTGTCTCCGGACGCGGCTACACCTTC
CASSSNSVGVSGRGYTF
>TRBJ1-6|-|TRBV6-1|few
TGTGCCGGCGACAGCCATAATTCACCCCTCCACTTT
CAGDSHNSPLHF
>TRBJ2-1|TRBD2|TRBV5-1|-
TGCGCCAGCAGCCGGGGGGTTGTGGGCAATGAGCAGTTCTTC
CASSRGVVGNEQFF
>TRBJ2-2|-|TRBV2|-
TGTGCCAGCAGCTCAGAGGACACGATTACGAACACCGGGGAGCTGTTTTTT
CASSSEDTITNTGELFF
>TRBJ1-1|-|TRBV6-6|-
TGTGCCAGCAGTCCCACAGCGAACACTGAAGCTTTCTTT
CASSPTANTEAFF
>TRBJ2-1|TRBD1|TRBV9|-
TGTGCCAGCAGCACCAGACGACAGGGAATCAATGAGCAGTTCTTC
CASSTRRQGINEQFF
>TRBJ1-2|-|TRBV19|once
TGTGCCAGTAGTATAGATCCCACAGATTCCTATGGCTACACCTTC
CASSIDPTDSYGYTF
>TRBJ2-1|TRBD2|TRBV7-2|-
TGTGCCAGCAGCAGGGCACTAGCGGGAGAGAATGAGCAGTTCTTC
CASSRALAGENEQFF
>TRBJ2-3|-|TRBV2|-
TGTGCCAGCACAGACACAGATACGCAGTATTTT
CASTDTDTQYF
>TRBJ2-7|-|TRBV28|once
TGTGCCAGCAGTTTTAAGATTACGAGGGACCACGAGCAGTACTTC
CASSFKITRDHEQYF
>TRBJ1-4|-|TRBV5-3|-
TGTGCCAGCAGCCTGGACAGAAATAATGAAAAACTGTTTTTT
CASSLDRNNEKLFF
>TRBJ1-3|-|TRBV19|once
TGTGCCAGTAGCCAACAGGCCGCCTCTGGAAACACCATATATTTT
CASSQQAASGNTIYF